This TCR beta chain was observed in a study of cytomegalovirus exposure and HLA in healthy donors. Germline V gene data show CDR1 as LNHDA and CDR2 as SQIVND (reference sequence). Trimming shortened V by 7 bases and J by 1 base, and 15 bases separated the two germline ends. The CDR3 runs to 15 residues. It was with 60 Vbeta and 13 Jbeta primers that the PCR ran. Libraries were prepared by immunoSEQ multiplex PCR; TCRdb keeps only in-frame clonotypes and omits some of them. This table holds 200,000 or so clones, more than 70% found once. This sequence was found in a boy aged 5-17 years in good health and CMV-seronegative. The sequenced sample was PBMCs. The chain uses TRBV19 and TRBJ2-3; TRBD2 is a possible D gene (5 bases). CDR3 bases: TGTGCCAGTACTGACATTCGGGGAGGCACAGATACGCAGTATTTT. As protein: CASTDIRGGTDTQYF.